Listed here are 14 T cell receptor beta chains from one sample, sequenced in a study of control samples from healthy donors and cancer patients. Assay: immunoSEQ multiplex PCR; the TCRdb copy retains only in-frame clones and omits some. In the table there are about 140,000 clones, roughly 92% of which are singletons. The sequencing sample was made of blood. These receptors originate from a man younger than 45 in good health.

The V gene is TRBV7-2, the J gene TRBJ2-7; the match to TRBD1 covers 7 bases. This CDR3 comprises 18 residues. V was pared by 4 bases and J by 0 bases, with 15 bases of the junction left unmatched. Germline V CDR1 and CDR2: SGHTA, FQGNSA. The CDR3 coding sequence is TGTGCCAGCAGCTATAAGTCGGTGGGGACAGTCCTCTCCTACGAGCAGTACTTC. Its protein is CASSYKSVGTVLSYEQYF. Full variable domain (outside the CDR3, taken from reference TRBV7-2 and TRBJ2-7): GAGVSQSPSNKVTEKGKDVELRCDPISGHTALYWYRQSLGQGLEFLIYFQGNSAPDKSGLPSDRFSAERTGGSVSTLTIQRTQQEDSAVYLCASSYKSVGTVLSYEQYFGPGTRLTVT.

The rearrangement uses TRBV9 and TRBJ1-3, with unresolved D. In germline, CDR1 is SGDLS, CDR2 YYNGEE. There are 17 residues in the CDR3. Trimming shortened V by 0 bases and J by 0 bases, and 13 bases separated the two germline ends. The CDR3 nucleotides read TGTGCCAGCAGCGTAGACGGCAGAAGAGCCTCTGGAAACACCATATATTTT. Its translation: CASSVDGRRASGNTIYF.

V gene TRBV9 combines with J gene TRBJ2-1; 8 positions agree with TRBD2. This CDR3 spans 15 amino acids. With V trimmed by 4 bases and J by 8 bases, 11 bases remained unmatched. The germline CDR1 and CDR2 sequences are SGDLS and YYNGEE. In DNA form, the CDR3 reads TGTGCCAGCAGCTCCTCCGGGACTAGTTCCGATGAGCAGTTCTTC. It specifies CASSSSGTSSDEQFF.

The chain employs TRBV6-2 or TRBV6-3 and TRBJ2-2; no reliable D call. This CDR3 contains 14 residues. CDR1 MNHEY and CDR2 SVGEGT come from the germline V gene. Trimming removed 3 bases at V and 1 base at J, with 6 bases between. CDR3 amino acids: CASSYFRNTGELFF. The CDR3 coding sequence is TGTGCCAGCAGTTATTTTCGGAACACCGGGGAGCTGTTTTTT.

This chain links TRBV6-1 with TRBJ2-7; D remains ambiguous. V lost 1 base, J lost 0 bases, and 7 bases lay in between. The CDR3 runs to 14 residues. CDR1 MNHNS and CDR2 SASEGT come from the germline V gene. DNA for the CDR3: TGTGCCAGCAGTGAAGTGAGAAGCTCCTACGAGCAGTACTTC. Protein: CASSEVRSSYEQYF.

V gene TRBV11-3 combines with J gene TRBJ2-1, with 9 bases matching TRBD2. The CDR3 sequence is 18 residues long. Germline assignment: CDR1 SGHNT and CDR2 YENEEA. The V gene end was trimmed by 3 bases and the J gene end by 0 bases; junction bases not matched to a gene: 9. The CDR3 region has the DNA TGTGCCAGCAGCTTTCGGCTAGCGGGATTGAGCTCCTACAATGAGCAGTTCTTC. Protein: CASSFRLAGLSSYNEQFF.

DNA for the CDR3: TGTGCCTGGAGCCCGGGACTAAGCACAGATACGCAGTATTTT. It specifies CAWSPGLSTDTQYF. J is TRBJ2-3 and V is TRBV30; 7 nucleotides line up with TRBD2. The CDR3 runs 14 residues. The germline gives CDR1 GTSNPN, CDR2 SVGIG (reference sequence). With V trimmed by 3 bases and J by 0 bases, 3 bases remained unmatched.

This chain joins TRBV28 and TRBJ1-1; D gene ambiguous. V gave up 10 bases and J gave up 12 bases, with 21 bases separating them. There are 12 residues in the CDR3. Germline V gives CDR1 MDHEN, CDR2 SYDVKM. For the CDR3, the DNA is TGTGCCACCCAAACGCAGAAGGTAGGGTCTTTCTTT. As protein: CATQTQKVGSFF.

Comments on this clone: Relative to the germline gene, one junction end is altered; a read error may explain this. The rearrangement uses TRBV28 and TRBJ2-3, with D possibly matching TRBD2 (6 bases). The CDR3 spans 12 residues. Germline V gives CDR1 MDHEN, CDR2 SYDVKM. The CDR3 protein is CASSSPGRWSFF. The CDR3 coding sequence is TGTGCCAGCAGCTCGCCAGGGAGGTGGTCTTTTTTT. Drawing the rest from reference TRBV28 and TRBJ2-3, the complete variable domain is DVKVTQSSRYLVKRTGEKVFLECVQDMDHENMFWYRQDPGLGLRLIYFSYDVKMKEKGDIPEGYSVSREKKERFSLILESASTNQTSMYLCASSSPGRWSFFGPGTRLTVL.

The V gene is TRBV19, the J gene TRBJ1-3; D is ambiguous. CDR1 is LNHDA, CDR2 SQIVND, per germline (reference sequence). This CDR3 contains 14 residues. V was clipped by 7 bases and J by 0 bases, with 10 bases between them. CDR3 sequence reads: CASTSSYSGNTIYF. DNA of the CDR3: TGTGCCAGTACCTCAAGCTACTCTGGAAACACCATATATTTT.

The CDR3 DNA follows: TGTGCCAGCAAGGAGGGGACGGACTATGGCTACACCTTC. It specifies CASKEGTDYGYTF. The chain carries TRBV28 and TRBJ1-2; D perhaps matches TRBD1 (5 bases). The ends were cut back, 7 bases at V and 3 bases at J, with 12 bases in the middle. Germline V gene lookup returns CDR1 MDHEN and CDR2 SYDVKM. This CDR3 spans 13 amino acids.

The chain links TRBV10-3 to TRBJ1-2; TRBD1 is a possible D gene (5 bases). With 7 bases removed from V and 4 bases from J, the gap between germline ends came to 10 bases. The CDR3 covers 12 residues. The germline gives CDR1 ENHRY, CDR2 SYGVKD. The CDR3 spells CAINVGAYGYTF. The CDR3 DNA sequence: TGTGCCATCAATGTCGGGGCCTATGGCTACACCTTC.

CDR3 sequence (DNA): TGTGCCAGCAGCTTAGCGGGAGGGCCCTTCGGTAATGAGCAGTTCTTC. Protein product: CASSLAGGPFGNEQFF. The V call is TRBV13, the J call TRBJ2-1, with TRBD2 matching 8 bases. This CDR3 spans 16 amino acids. The V gene's germline CDR1 is PRHDT and CDR2 FYEKMQ (reference sequence). V lost 1 base to trimming and J lost 7 bases; unmatched junction nucleotides: 9. The full variable domain, with the rest looked up from reference TRBV13 and TRBJ2-1, is AAGVIQSPRHLIKEKRETATLKCYPIPRHDTVYWYQQGPGQDPQFLISFYEKMQSDKGSIPDRFSAQQFSDYHSELNMSSLELGDSALYFCASSLAGGPFGNEQFFGPGTRLTVL.

The chain links TRBV6-5 to TRBJ1-2; TRBD1 agrees at 7 bases. The trim removed 6 bases at V and 8 bases at J, leaving 12 bases unmatched. CDR1 MNHEY and CDR2 SVGAGI come from the germline V gene. The CDR3 is made up of 14 amino acids. CDR3 nucleotide sequence: TGTGCCAGCAGCCCCTCCAACAGGGGTGGAGGCTACACCTTC. As protein: CASSPSNRGGGYTF.